The 18 T cell receptor beta chains in this list originate from one sample, sequenced in a study of radiotherapy plus CTLA-4 blockade in lung cancer. The method was immunoSEQ multiplex PCR; TCRdb's version includes in-frame clones alone and lacks a portion of them. The sample lists some 73,000 clones, 84% seen once, with 0.79% in the top ten. Sequencing used peripheral blood, obtained from a patient treated with radiotherapy plus ipilimumab. Source of these receptors: a human donor with non-small cell lung cancer who had stable disease on radiotherapy plus ipilimumab.

This CDR3 reads CASSLGTSGVGEQFF. CDR3 nucleotides: TGTGCCAGCAGCTTAGGGACTAGCGGGGTTGGTGAGCAGTTCTTC. The chain joins TRBV7-2 to TRBJ2-1; 12 nucleotides match TRBD2. This CDR3 comprises 15 residues. CDR1 is SGHTA and CDR2 is FQGNSA in the germline V gene. V gave up 1 base and J gave up 9 bases; unmatched junction bases: 4.

The genes are TRBV30 and TRBJ2-5, with D uncertain. Per germline, CDR1 GTSNPN and CDR2 SVGIG (reference sequence). Trimming shortened V by 2 bases and J by 8 bases, and 15 bases separated the two germline ends. This CDR3 region has 13 residues. CDR3: CAWSRPPQVTQYF. DNA of the CDR3: TGTGCCTGGAGTCGACCGCCCCAAGTCACCCAGTACTTC. Filled out from reference TRBV30 and TRBJ2-5, the complete variable domain reads SQTIHQWPATLVQPVGSPLSLECTVEGTSNPNLYWYRQAAGRGLQLLFYSVGIGQISSEVPQNLSASRPQDRQFILSSKKLLLSDSGFYLCAWSRPPQVTQYFGPGTRLLVL.

DNA for the CDR3: TGCAGCGTAAAGACTAGCGGGAGGGTGAATGAGCAGTTCTTC. This codes for CSVKTSGRVNEQFF. The chain joins TRBV29-1 to TRBJ2-1, with 14 bases aligning to TRBD2. The germline V gene encodes CDR1 SQVTM and CDR2 ANQGSEA. This CDR3 has 14 residues. With V trimmed by 6 bases and J by 7 bases, 5 bases remained unmatched.

This clone was seen a few times. The rearrangement links TRBV6-1 to TRBJ1-1, with 7 nucleotides matching TRBD1. The CDR3 extends over 13 amino acids. The J segment lost 2 bases and the V segment lost 6 bases, leaving 3 bases of the junction unmatched. Germline V lookup: CDR1 MNHNS, CDR2 SASEGT. The chain's CDR3 is CASRRQGNTEAFF. CDR3 sequence (DNA): TGTGCCAGCAGGAGACAGGGTAACACTGAAGCTTTCTTT.

The rearrangement links TRBV5-1 to TRBJ1-4, with 8 bases aligning to TRBD1. This CDR3 region has 17 residues. The germline V gene encodes CDR1 SGHRS and CDR2 YFSETQ. With 2 bases clipped from V and 4 bases from J, the junction kept 10 bases outside the gene matches. As DNA, the CDR3 is TGCGCCAGCAGCTTAGGACAGGGAGGGGGATTTAATGAAAAACTGTTTTTT. This sequence encodes CASSLGQGGGFNEKLFF.

DNA of the CDR3: TGTGCCAGCAGTTTGAACAGGAAGAATCAGCCCCAGCATTTT. As protein: CASSLNRKNQPQHF. The J gene is TRBJ1-5, the V gene TRBV28, with a tentative D call TRBD1 (5 bases). V gave up 3 bases and J gave up 4 bases, with 10 bases separating them. The CDR3 sequence is 14 residues long. Germline values: CDR1 MDHEN, CDR2 SYDVKM.

The chain joins TRBV5-1 to TRBJ2-2, with 14 nucleotides matching TRBD2. V trimming: 4 bases; J trimming: 7 bases; junction bases outside the gene matches: 12. CDR3 length: 18 residues. Germline CDR1 SGHRS, CDR2 YFSETQ. CDR3 in DNA: TGCGCCAGCAGCCCGAGACTAGCGGGGGGGCTCGTGGACGGGGAGCTGTTTTTT. Translated, it gives CASSPRLAGGLVDGELFF.

This sequence joins TRBV28 and TRBJ1-3; weak D call: TRBD1 (6 bases). There are 15 residues in the CDR3. The V end lost 4 bases, the J end lost 0 bases, and 10 bases lay between the germline ends. CDR1 is MDHEN, CDR2 SYDVKM, per germline. This chain's CDR3 is CASSSAGDSGNTIYF. CDR3 sequence (DNA): TGTGCCAGCAGTTCGGCAGGGGACTCTGGAAACACCATATATTTT.

This chain uses TRBV6-1 with TRBJ1-6; 8 bases match TRBD1. Trimming took 8 bases from V and 5 from J; bases not matched to a gene: 8. Germline V gives CDR1 MNHNS, CDR2 SASEGT. This CDR3 is built from 15 residues. The CDR3 bases are TGTGCCAGCGACGGACGGACAGGGCATAATTCACCCCTCCACTTT. This encodes CASDGRTGHNSPLHF.

V and J are TRBV6-5 and TRBJ2-7; a possible D gene is TRBD2 (5 bases). Germline V gives CDR1 MNHEY, CDR2 SVGAGI. The length of the CDR3 is 14 residues. V was trimmed by 6 bases and J by 2 bases, leaving 14 bases between them. CDR3 sequence (DNA): TGTGCCAGCAGGCCTTCTAGCAAGACCTACGAGCAGTACTTC. This gives the protein CASRPSSKTYEQYF.

The V and J genes are TRBV5-1 and TRBJ1-1, with unresolved D. The CDR3 loop spans 17 amino acids. Trimming removed 1 base from V and 0 bases from J, with 16 bases in between. Germline V gene lookup returns CDR1 SGHRS and CDR2 YFSETQ. The CDR3 protein is CASSLTAGPAMNTEAFF. For the CDR3, the DNA is TGCGCCAGCAGCTTGACGGCCGGGCCGGCCATGAACACTGAAGCTTTCTTT. Looking up the rest from reference TRBV5-1 and TRBJ1-1 gives the full variable domain: KAGVTQTPRYLIKTRGQQVTLSCSPISGHRSVSWYQQTPGQGLQFLFEYFSETQRNKGNFPGRFSGRQFSNSRSEMNVSTLELGDSALYLCASSLTAGPAMNTEAFFGQGTRLTVV.

The V and J genes are TRBV27 and TRBJ2-7; D unclear. Germline CDR1 reads MNHEY; CDR2 reads SMNVEV (reference sequence). CDR3 length: 11 amino acids. V was shortened by 5 bases and J by 1 base, with 3 bases between the two germline ends. The DNA for the CDR3 is TGTGCCAGCAGTCCTTCCTACGAGCAGTACTTC. It specifies CASSPSYEQYF.

In its sample, this clone was seen once. This chain joins TRBV15 and TRBJ1-2; 7 nucleotides align to TRBD1. The CDR3 consists of 14 residues. Germline CDR1 LNHNV, CDR2 YYDKDF (reference sequence). With V trimmed by 5 bases and J by 7 bases, 10 bases remained unmatched. The CDR3 region has the DNA TGTGCCACCAGCTTCCCCCGACAGGGTGGTGGCTACACCTTC. This codes for CATSFPRQGGGYTF.

The rearrangement uses TRBV9 and TRBJ2-7, with D uncertain. The length of the CDR3 is 14 residues. The V end lost 0 bases, the J end lost 0 bases, and 7 bases lay between the germline ends. CDR1 is SGDLS, CDR2 YYNGEE, per germline. The CDR3 is CASSVGQFSYEQYF. Here the CDR3 DNA reads TGTGCCAGCAGCGTAGGCCAGTTCTCCTACGAGCAGTACTTC.

The J gene is TRBJ2-7, the V gene TRBV18, with TRBD1 matching over 11 bases. The germline gives CDR1 KGHSH, CDR2 LQKENI. The CDR3 runs 17 residues. The trim removed 3 bases at V and 5 bases at J, leaving 12 bases unmatched. As DNA, the CDR3 is TGTGCCAGCTCACCCAAGGACAGGGGGCACCGGGCCAACGAGCAGTACTTC. It codes for CASSPKDRGHRANEQYF.

The rearrangement links TRBV5-4 to TRBJ2-5, with 15 bases that match TRBD2. With the DNA end fitting TRBJ2-7 better, the J assignment may be wrong. This CDR3 is 15 amino acids long. Germline V gene lookup returns CDR1 SGHNT and CDR2 YYREEE (reference sequence). This CDR3 is CASSLGGLAGGEQYF. Here the CDR3 DNA reads TGTGCCAGCAGCTTGGGGGGACTAGCGGGAGGCGAGCAGTACTTC.

The gene calls are TRBV14 and TRBJ1-2; D might be TRBD1 (6 bases). Per germline, CDR1 SGHDN and CDR2 FVKESK. Between the trimmed V and J ends, which lost 0 bases and 8 bases, there was a span of 13 bases. This CDR3 is built from 14 residues. Here the CDR3 DNA reads TGTGCCAGCAGCCAAGATTTTGGGGGCGGCGGCTACACCTTC. This sequence encodes CASSQDFGGGGYTF. Full variable domain (remainder filled in from reference TRBV14 and TRBJ1-2): EAGVTQFPSHSVIEKGQTVTLRCDPISGHDNLYWYRRVMGKEIKFLLHFVKESKQDESGMPNNRFLAERTGGTYSTLKVQPAELEDSGVYFCASSQDFGGGGYTFGSGTRLTVV.

DNA for the CDR3: TGTGCCAGCAGCTTTGCTCGGCCTAGCGGGCGTCAGAGAACAGATACGCAGTATTTT. It codes for CASSFARPSGRQRTDTQYF. This chain joins TRBV12-1 and TRBJ2-3; the table's D call, TRBD2, has no DNA check behind it. TRBV12-1 is designated a pseudogene. The CDR3 spans 19 residues.